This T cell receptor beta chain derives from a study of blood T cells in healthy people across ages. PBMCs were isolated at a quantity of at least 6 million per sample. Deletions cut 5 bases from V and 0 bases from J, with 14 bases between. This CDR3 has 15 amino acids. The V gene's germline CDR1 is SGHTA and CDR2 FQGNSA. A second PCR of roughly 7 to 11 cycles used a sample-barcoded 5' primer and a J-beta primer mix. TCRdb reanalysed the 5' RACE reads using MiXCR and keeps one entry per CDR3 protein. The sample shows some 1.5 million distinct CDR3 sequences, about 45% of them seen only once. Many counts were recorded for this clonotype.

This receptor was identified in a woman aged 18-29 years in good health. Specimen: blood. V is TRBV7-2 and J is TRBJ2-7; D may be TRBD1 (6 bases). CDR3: CASSAGQLSSYEQYF. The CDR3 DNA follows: TGTGCCAGCAGCGCCGGACAGCTCAGCTCCTACGAGCAGTACTTC.